This TCR beta chain was observed in a study of cytomegalovirus exposure and HLA in healthy donors. Germline V gives CDR1 KGHSH, CDR2 LQKENI. This CDR3 is 15 amino acids long. V shed 5 bases, J shed 9 bases, and the junction held 10 bases outside the gene matches. 13 Jbeta primers and 60 Vbeta primers were used for the PCR. The repertoire was sequenced with immunoSEQ multiplex PCR; TCRdb's copy has only in-frame clones and lacks some. Here the sample spans roughly 250,000 clones, approximately 85% being singletons. The V gene is TRBV18, the J gene TRBJ1-6; 7 bases match TRBD1. The sequenced material came from PBMCs. The TCR was taken from a woman aged 40 to 55 in good health and CMV-seropositive. CDR3 amino acids: CASSDRGQPASPLHF. In DNA, the CDR3 is TGTGCCAGCTCAGACCGGGGACAGCCAGCTTCACCCCTCCACTTT.